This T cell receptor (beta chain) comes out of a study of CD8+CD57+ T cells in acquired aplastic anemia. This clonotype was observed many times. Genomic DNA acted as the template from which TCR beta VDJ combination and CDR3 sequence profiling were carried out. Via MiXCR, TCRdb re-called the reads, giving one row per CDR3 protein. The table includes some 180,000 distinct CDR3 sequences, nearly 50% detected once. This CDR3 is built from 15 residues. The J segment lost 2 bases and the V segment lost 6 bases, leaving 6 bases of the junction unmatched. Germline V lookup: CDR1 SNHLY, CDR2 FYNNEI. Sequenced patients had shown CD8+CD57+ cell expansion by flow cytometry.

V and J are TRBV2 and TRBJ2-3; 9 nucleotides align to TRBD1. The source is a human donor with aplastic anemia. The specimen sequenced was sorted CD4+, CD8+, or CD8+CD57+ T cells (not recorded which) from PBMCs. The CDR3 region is CASRRGQGNTDTQYF. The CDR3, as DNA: TGTGCCAGCAGAAGGGGACAGGGAAACACAGATACGCAGTATTTT.